Included here is one T cell receptor (beta chain) sequence, with context. Its antigen remains unidentified. Base qualities are not at hand, and no much larger clone is one base apart. This entry comes from a study of blood T cell repertoires in COVID-19 (dated by TCRdb to the early 2020s). Broadly, across the study: Samples from collaborators originated in the United States, Italy and Spain and spanned both the acute and convalescent phases of COVID-19. The prospective study material was composed of cDNA or gDNA derived from T cells, B-cell-depleted T cells, or PBMCs. Subjects who had been exposed to COVID-19, were actively infected with it, or had recovered from it provided the deeply sampled blood TCRbeta repertoires that made up the dataset. The repertoires were released in a freely available public database meant as a resource for research on the immune response to SARS-CoV-2. The samples were drawn from the first 160 participants of the ongoing ImmuneRACE study and from 1,254 subjects provided by 6 global collaborators. Nearly every sample came with metadata listing a de-identified subject ID, COVID-19 status, age in years and sex. Where available, HLA class I and class II types were taken from metadata supplied by the sample provider and were not determined by assay-based typing.

General study outcomes and caveats: Clinical and demographic metadata were provided uncurated, with the amount varying by source and participant.

Whole blood was collected in K2EDTA tubes by collaborating institutions according to the institutions' own protocols. For TCRbeta analysis, collaborators shipped samples as frozen whole blood, isolated PBMCs, or DNA extracted from either of those sample types. TCRbeta CDR3 regions were amplified from genomic DNA using the immunoSEQ Assay, a bias-controlled multiplex PCR. In the original analysis: The number of nucleated cells in each sample was estimated from the amplification of reference gene primers within the assay. Sequence reads were collapsed and filtered to measure the absolute abundance of every unique TCRbeta CDR3 rearrangement. For each sample, productive Simpson clonality was calculated by taking the square root of Simpson's diversity index across productive rearrangements. Held by TCRdb, this immuneACCESS table contains in-frame sequences only and omits some clones. Under half of the omission traces to an unresolved V gene where checked; the cause of the rest is unknown. V, J and clone size are those of that table, while D and trimming were read from the DNA. A total of 95,000 to 150,000 clones appear in this sample, about four fifths of them only once. About 2.3% of the sample is held by the ten biggest clonotypes.

Material for sequencing was peripheral blood. The receptor comes from a man between 65 and 80 years old with acute or convalescent COVID-19.

DNA sequence: TGTGCCAGCAGTTACTATCCCCGTACAGCCTCAACTAATGAAAAACTGTTTTTT. It translates to CASSYYPRTASTNEKLFF. Here the chain combines TRBV6-2 or TRBV6-3 and TRBJ1-4; the D gene is not confidently resolved. The V end loses 1 base and the J end loses 0 bases, and a stretch of 15 bases separates them. CDR1 and CDR2 are read off the germline V gene as MNHEY and SVGEGT. Measured from the cysteine to the phenylalanine, the CDR3 is 18 residues long. The read is trimmed to its CDR3 DNA, 54 bases read in frame from base 1.